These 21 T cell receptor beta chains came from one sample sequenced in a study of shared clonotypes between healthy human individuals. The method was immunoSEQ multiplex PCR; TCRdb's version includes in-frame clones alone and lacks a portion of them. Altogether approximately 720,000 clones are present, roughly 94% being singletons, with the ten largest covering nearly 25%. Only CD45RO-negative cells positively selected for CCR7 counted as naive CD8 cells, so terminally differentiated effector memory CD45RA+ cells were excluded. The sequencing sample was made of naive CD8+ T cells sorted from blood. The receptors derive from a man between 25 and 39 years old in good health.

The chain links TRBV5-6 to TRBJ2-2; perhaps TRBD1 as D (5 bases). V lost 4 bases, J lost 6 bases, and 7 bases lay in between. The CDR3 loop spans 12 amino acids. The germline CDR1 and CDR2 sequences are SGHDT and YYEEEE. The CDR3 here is CASSQGAGELFF. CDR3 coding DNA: TGTGCCAGCAGCCAAGGGGCCGGGGAGCTGTTTTTT.

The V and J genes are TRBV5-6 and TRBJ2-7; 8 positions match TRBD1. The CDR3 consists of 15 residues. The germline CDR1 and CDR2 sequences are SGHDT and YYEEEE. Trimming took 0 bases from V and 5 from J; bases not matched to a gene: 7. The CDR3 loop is CASSLGAGGWHEQYF. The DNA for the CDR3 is TGTGCCAGCAGCTTGGGGGCAGGGGGCTGGCACGAGCAGTACTTC.

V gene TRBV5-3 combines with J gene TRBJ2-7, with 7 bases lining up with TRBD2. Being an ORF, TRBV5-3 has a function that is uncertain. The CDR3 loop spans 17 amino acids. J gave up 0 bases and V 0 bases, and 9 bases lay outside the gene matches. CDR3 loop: CARSLVVGGPISYEQYF. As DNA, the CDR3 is TGTGCCAGAAGCTTGGTTGTGGGAGGGCCCATCTCCTACGAGCAGTACTTC.

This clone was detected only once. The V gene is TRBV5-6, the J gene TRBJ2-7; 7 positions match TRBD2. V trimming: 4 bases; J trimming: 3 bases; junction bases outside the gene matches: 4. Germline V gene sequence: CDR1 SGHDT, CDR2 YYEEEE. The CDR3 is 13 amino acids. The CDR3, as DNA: TGTGCCAGCAGCGTCGGGAGGTTCTACGAGCAGTACTTC. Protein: CASSVGRFYEQYF.

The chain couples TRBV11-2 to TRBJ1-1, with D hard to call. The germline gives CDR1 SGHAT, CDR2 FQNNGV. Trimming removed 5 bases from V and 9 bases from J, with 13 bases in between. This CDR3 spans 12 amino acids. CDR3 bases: TGTGCCAGCAGCCCCCCTCAGAGGCAAGCTTTCTTT. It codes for CASSPPQRQAFF.

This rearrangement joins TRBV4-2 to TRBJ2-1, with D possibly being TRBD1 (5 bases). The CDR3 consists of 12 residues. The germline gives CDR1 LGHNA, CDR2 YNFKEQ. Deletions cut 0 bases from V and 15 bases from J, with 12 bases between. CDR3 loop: CASSQEGPRLFF. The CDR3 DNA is TGTGCCAGCAGCCAAGAGGGGCCTAGACTGTTCTTC.

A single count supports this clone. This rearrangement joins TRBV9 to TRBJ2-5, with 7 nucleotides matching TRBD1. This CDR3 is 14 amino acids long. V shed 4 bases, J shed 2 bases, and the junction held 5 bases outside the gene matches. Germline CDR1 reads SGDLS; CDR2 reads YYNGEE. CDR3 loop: CASSPWDSQETQYF. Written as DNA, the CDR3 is TGTGCCAGCAGCCCCTGGGACAGTCAAGAGACCCAGTACTTC.

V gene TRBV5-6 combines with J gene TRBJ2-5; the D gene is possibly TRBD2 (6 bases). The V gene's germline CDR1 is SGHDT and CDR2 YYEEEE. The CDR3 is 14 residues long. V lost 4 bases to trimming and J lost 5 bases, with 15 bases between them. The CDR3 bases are TGTGCCAGCAGCGGAGGGACTCGGGGGGAGACCCAGTACTTC. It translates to CASSGGTRGETQYF.

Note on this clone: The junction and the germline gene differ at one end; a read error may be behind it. Written as DNA, the CDR3 is TGTGCCAGCACCTTAGGGACGGAAAACACCATATATTTT. Encoded protein: CASTLGTENTIYF. The rearrangement joins TRBV7-9 to TRBJ1-3; possibly TRBD1 for D (5 bases). Germline V gene data show CDR1 as SEHNR and CDR2 as FQNEAQ (reference sequence). CDR3 length: 13 amino acids.

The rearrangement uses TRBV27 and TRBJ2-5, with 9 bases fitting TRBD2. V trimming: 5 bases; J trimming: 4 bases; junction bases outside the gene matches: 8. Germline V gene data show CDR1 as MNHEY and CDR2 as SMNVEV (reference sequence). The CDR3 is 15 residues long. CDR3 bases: TGTGCCAGCAGTGGAGTAGCGGGAGTTGGAGAGACCCAGTACTTC. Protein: CASSGVAGVGETQYF.

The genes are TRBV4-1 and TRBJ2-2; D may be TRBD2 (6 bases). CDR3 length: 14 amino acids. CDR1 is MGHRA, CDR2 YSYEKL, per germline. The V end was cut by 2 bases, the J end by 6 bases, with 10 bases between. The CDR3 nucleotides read TGCGCCAGCAGCCAAACAGCTAGCGCCGGGGAGCTGTTTTTT. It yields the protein CASSQTASAGELFF.

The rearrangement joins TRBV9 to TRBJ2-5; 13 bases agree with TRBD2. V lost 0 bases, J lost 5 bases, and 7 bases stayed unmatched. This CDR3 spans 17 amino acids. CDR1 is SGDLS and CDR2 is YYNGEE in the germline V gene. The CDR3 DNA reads TGTGCCAGCAGCGTAGAGGCCGGGACTAGCGGGGTTGAGACCCAGTACTTC. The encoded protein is CASSVEAGTSGVETQYF. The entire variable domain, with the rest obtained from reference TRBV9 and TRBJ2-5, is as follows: DSGVTQTPKHLITATGQRVTLRCSPRSGDLSVYWYQQSLDQGLQFLIQYYNGEERAKGNILERFSAQQFPDLHSELNLSSLELGDSALYFCASSVEAGTSGVETQYFGPGTRLLVL.

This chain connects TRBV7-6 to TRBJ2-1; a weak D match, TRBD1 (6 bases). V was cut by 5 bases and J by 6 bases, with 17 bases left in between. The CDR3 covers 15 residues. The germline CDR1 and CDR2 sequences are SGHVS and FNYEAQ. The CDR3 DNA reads TGTGCCAGCAGCAATAGCAGGGGTATTGGCAATGAGCAGTTCTTC. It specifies CASSNSRGIGNEQFF.

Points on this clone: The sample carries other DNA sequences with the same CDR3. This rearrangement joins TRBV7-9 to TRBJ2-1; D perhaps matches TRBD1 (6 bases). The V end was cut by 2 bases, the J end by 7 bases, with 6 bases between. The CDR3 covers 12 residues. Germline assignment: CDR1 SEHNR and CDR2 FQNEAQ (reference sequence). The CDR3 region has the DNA TGTGCCAGCAGCTTAAGGGGGAATGAGCAGTTCTTC. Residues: CASSLRGNEQFF. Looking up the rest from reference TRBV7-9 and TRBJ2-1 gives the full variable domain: DTGVSQNPRHKITKRGQNVTFRCDPISEHNRLYWYRQTLGQGPEFLTYFQNEAQLEKSRLLSDRFSAERPKGSFSTLEIQRTEQGDSAMYLCASSLRGNEQFFGPGTRLTVL.

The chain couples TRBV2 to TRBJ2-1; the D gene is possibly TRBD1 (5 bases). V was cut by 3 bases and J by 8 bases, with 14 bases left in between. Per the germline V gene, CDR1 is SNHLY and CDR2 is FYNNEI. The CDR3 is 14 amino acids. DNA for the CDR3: TGTGCCAGCAGTGATGGTGTGGGGCTCGATGAGCAGTTCTTC. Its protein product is CASSDGVGLDEQFF. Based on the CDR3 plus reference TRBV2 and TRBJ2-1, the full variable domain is EPEVTQTPSHQVTQMGQEVILRCVPISNHLYFYWYRQILGQKVEFLVSFYNNEISEKSEIFDDQFSVERPDGSNFTLKIRSTKLEDSAMYFCASSDGVGLDEQFFGPGTRLTVL.

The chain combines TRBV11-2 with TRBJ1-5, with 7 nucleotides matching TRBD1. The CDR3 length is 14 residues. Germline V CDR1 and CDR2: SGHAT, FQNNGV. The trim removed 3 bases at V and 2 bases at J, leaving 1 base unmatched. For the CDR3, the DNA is TGTGCCAGCAGCTTTGGACAGGGCAATCAGCCCCAGCATTTT. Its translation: CASSFGQGNQPQHF.

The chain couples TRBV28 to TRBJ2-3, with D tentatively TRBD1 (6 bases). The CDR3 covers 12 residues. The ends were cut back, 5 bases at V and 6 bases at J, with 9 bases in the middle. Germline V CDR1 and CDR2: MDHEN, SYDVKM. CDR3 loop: CASSIDRDTQYF. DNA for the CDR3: TGTGCCAGCAGTATAGACAGGGATACGCAGTATTTT.

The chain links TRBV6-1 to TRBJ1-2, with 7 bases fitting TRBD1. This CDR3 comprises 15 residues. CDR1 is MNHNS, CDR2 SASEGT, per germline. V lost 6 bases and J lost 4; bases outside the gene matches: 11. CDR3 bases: TGTGCCAGCAGGGCAGGGGGTTTAGGAGTCTATGGCTACACCTTC. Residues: CASRAGGLGVYGYTF.

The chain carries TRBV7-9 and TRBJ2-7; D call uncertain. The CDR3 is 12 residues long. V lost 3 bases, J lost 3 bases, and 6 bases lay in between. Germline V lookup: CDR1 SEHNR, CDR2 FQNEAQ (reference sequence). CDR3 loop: CASSFSVYEQYF. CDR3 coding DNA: TGTGCCAGCAGCTTTTCAGTCTACGAGCAGTACTTC.

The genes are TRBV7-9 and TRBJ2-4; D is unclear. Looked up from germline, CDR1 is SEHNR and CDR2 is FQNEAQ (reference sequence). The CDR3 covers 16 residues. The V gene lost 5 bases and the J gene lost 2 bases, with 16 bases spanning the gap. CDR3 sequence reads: CASSLTTSLSKNIQYF. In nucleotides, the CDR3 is TGTGCCAGCAGCCTGACGACATCCCTTTCCAAAAACATTCAGTACTTC. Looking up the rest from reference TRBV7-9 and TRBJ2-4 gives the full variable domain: DTGVSQNPRHKITKRGQNVTFRCDPISEHNRLYWYRQTLGQGPEFLTYFQNEAQLEKSRLLSDRFSAERPKGSFSTLEIQRTEQGDSAMYLCASSLTTSLSKNIQYFGAGTRLSVL.

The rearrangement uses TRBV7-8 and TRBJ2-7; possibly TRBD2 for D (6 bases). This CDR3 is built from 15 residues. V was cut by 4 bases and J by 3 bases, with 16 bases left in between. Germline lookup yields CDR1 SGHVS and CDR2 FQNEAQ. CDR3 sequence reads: CASSSPGLTFYEQYF. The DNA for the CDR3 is TGTGCCAGCAGCTCCCCGGGACTCACGTTCTACGAGCAGTACTTC.